This TCR beta chain was recorded in a study of molecular identifiers for immune sequencing clone quantification. Study outcomes and limitations: Clone sizes could be underestimated for highly expanded clones when identical TCR molecules share a barcode.

In the case of this clonotype: Its antigen is not known. This may stem from a read error, because a much larger clone lies one nucleotide away.

TCRdb re-analysed the PCR reads in MiXCR, keeping a single row per CDR3 protein. The data hold over 550,000 distinct CDR3 sequences, with less than 30% observed a single time. This CDR3 region has 15 residues. CDR1 is SEHNR and CDR2 is FQNEAQ in the germline V gene (reference sequence). V is TRBV7-9 and J is TRBJ2-3; 9 bases map to TRBD1. Sequences were obtained from naive CD8+ T cells from blood, with Jurkat cell RNA spiked in. Specified subset: FACS-sorted CD8+CD4-CCR7+CD45RA+ naive T cells. The sequence was collected from a human donor in good health. Some libraries in this study had Jurkat cell RNA spiked in. The CDR3 DNA follows: TGTGCCAGCAGCGATCGGGACAGGGAGAGTGATAGGCAGTATTTT. Translation: CASSDRDRESDRQYF.